The subject of this entry is one TCR beta chain. Its antigen is currently unknown. The germline V and J ends were trimmed by 0 bases and 6 bases, with 8 bases remaining between them. CDR1 SGHNT and CDR2 YYREEE come from the germline V gene (reference sequence). This CDR3 comprises 13 residues. Data came from immunoSEQ multiplex PCR; TCRdb stores just in-frame clones and leaves some out. The sample has approximately 40,000 clones, more than 75% seen once. The data belong to a study of vaccination effects on CD4 cells after COVID-19. The overall study: All study participants received two doses of BNT162b2 or mRNA-1273 vaccine. General study results and limits: Common cold coronavirus cross-reactivity was shown by only 1 of 255 vaccine-induced clones in healthy vaccinees. By a late point after vaccination, infection- and vaccine-induced clones had shrunk markedly through clonal contraction.

Subsequent to a culture period of 10 days, CD4+ T cells were isolated. V usage is TRBV5-4 and J usage is TRBJ2-3; D uncertain. This receptor was identified in a human donor who received a COVID-19 vaccine. The source was CD4+ T cells from PBMCs cultured without peptide, collected before COVID-19 vaccination. The DNA for the CDR3 is TGTGCCAGCAGCTTGGCAGGAGAGGATACGCAGTATTTT. This codes for CASSLAGEDTQYF.